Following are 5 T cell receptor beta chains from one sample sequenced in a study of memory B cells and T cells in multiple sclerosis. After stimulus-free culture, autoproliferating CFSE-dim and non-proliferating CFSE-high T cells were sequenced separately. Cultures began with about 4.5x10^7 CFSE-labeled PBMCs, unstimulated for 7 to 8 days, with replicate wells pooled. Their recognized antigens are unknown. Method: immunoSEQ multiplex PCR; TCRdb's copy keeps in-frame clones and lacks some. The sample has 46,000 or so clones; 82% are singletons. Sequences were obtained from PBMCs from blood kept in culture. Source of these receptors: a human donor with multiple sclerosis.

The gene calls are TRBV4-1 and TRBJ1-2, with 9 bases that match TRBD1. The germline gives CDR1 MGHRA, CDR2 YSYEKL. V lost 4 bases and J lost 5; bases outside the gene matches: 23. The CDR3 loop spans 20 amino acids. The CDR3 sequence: CASSPRTGTGRPQDLYGYTF. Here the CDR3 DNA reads TGCGCCAGCAGCCCACGAACGGGGACAGGGCGACCCCAAGACCTTTATGGCTACACCTTC.

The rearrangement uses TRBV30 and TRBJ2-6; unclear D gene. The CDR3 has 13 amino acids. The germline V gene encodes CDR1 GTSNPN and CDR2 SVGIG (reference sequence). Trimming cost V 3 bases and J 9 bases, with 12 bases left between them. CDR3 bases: TGTGCCTGGAGCCCTAATGGAGTCAACGTCCTGACTTTC. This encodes CAWSPNGVNVLTF.

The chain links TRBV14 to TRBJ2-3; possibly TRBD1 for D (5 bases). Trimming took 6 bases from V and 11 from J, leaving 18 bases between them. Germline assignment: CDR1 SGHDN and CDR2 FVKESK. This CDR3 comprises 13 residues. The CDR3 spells CASRDNVRHWQYF. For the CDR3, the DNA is TGTGCCAGCAGGGACAACGTCCGGCACTGGCAGTATTTT. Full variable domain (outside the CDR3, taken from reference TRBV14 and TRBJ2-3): EAGVTQFPSHSVIEKGQTVTLRCDPISGHDNLYWYRRVMGKEIKFLLHFVKESKQDESGMPNNRFLAERTGGTYSTLKVQPAELEDSGVYFCASRDNVRHWQYFGPGTRLTVL.

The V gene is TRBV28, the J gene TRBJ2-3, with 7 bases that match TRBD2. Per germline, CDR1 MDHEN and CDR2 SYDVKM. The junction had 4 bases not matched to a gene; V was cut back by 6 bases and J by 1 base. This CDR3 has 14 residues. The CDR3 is CASRDSGGTDTQYF. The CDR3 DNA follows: TGTGCCAGCAGAGACAGCGGGGGCACAGATACGCAGTATTTT.

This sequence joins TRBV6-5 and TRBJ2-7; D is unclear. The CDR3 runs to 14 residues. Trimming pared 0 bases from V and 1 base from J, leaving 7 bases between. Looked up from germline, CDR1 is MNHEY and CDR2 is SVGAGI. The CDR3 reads CASSYSWGSYEQYF. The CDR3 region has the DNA TGTGCCAGCAGTTACTCATGGGGATCCTACGAGCAGTACTTC.